These T cell receptor beta chains were read from a single sample in a study of cytomegalovirus exposure and HLA in healthy donors. Using immunoSEQ multiplex PCR, the repertoire was profiled, and TCRdb retains in-frame clones only, with some absent. In all, the sample yields over 150,000 clones. The sequenced sample consisted of PBMCs. The receptor set was obtained from a boy younger than 18 in good health and CMV-seronegative. Each CDR3 is given with its conserved first and last residue. A D gene is named only where the DNA matches it firmly.

CDR3 protein: CASSQLTGNQPQHF
D gene: TRBD1
J gene: TRBJ1-5
V gene: TRBV4-2

CDR3 protein: CASSFVPAGITTEAFF
D gene: .
J gene: TRBJ1-1
V gene: TRBV7-2

CDR3 protein: CSVEWGGTNEKLFF
D gene: .
J gene: TRBJ1-4
V gene: TRBV29-1

CDR3 protein: CASSVTSGRSYEQYF
D gene: TRBD2
J gene: TRBJ2-7
V gene: TRBV27

CDR3 protein: CAWGEVEETQYF
D gene: .
J gene: TRBJ2-5
V gene: TRBV30

CDR3 protein: CASSPLDGAVRYGYTF
D gene: .
J gene: TRBJ1-2
V gene: TRBV11-2

CDR3 protein: CASSFGLLLNTEAFF
D gene: .
J gene: TRBJ1-1
V gene: TRBV5-1

CDR3 protein: CASSQEPLGLGAPGDTQYF
D gene: TRBD2
J gene: TRBJ2-3
V gene: TRBV4-2

CDR3 protein: CASSPNLPPTEAFF
D gene: .
J gene: TRBJ1-1
V gene: TRBV18

CDR3 protein: CASSENRVSEQYF
D gene: .
J gene: TRBJ2-7
V gene: TRBV13

CDR3 protein: CASRDDRPLNYGYTF
D gene: .
J gene: TRBJ1-2
V gene: TRBV14

CDR3 protein: CASSPRQGYNGNTIYF
D gene: .
J gene: TRBJ1-3
V gene: TRBV18

CDR3 protein: CASSLEQDRASNQPQHF
D gene: TRBD1
J gene: TRBJ1-5
V gene: TRBV5-1

CDR3 protein: CASGEGKSGYTF
D gene: .
J gene: TRBJ1-2
V gene: TRBV6-5

CDR3 protein: CASSELGARAFF
D gene: .
J gene: TRBJ1-1
V gene: TRBV2

CDR3 protein: CASSQPDRPGGDGYTF
D gene: .
J gene: TRBJ1-2
V gene: TRBV7-9

CDR3 protein: CASKEPSRAEAFF
D gene: .
J gene: TRBJ1-1
V gene: TRBV2

CDR3 protein: CASSFDTGPNEQFF
D gene: .
J gene: TRBJ2-1
V gene: TRBV7-2

CDR3 protein: CASKVPGGVTGELFF
D gene: .
J gene: TRBJ2-2
V gene: TRBV28

CDR3 protein: CASSPYPSGGGDNEQFF
D gene: TRBD2
J gene: TRBJ2-1
V gene: TRBV5-4

CDR3 protein: CASSYSRLPGETQYF
D gene: .
J gene: TRBJ2-5
V gene: TRBV6-6

CDR3 protein: CASVLTLYSRQYF
D gene: .
J gene: TRBJ2-7
V gene: TRBV2

CDR3 protein: CASSQDMSDRGLGEQYF
D gene: TRBD1
J gene: TRBJ2-7
V gene: TRBV4-3

CDR3 protein: CASSLTGKGAGEQYF
D gene: TRBD1
J gene: TRBJ2-7
V gene: TRBV5-4

CDR3 protein: CASSPGQPNEKLFF
D gene: TRBD1
J gene: TRBJ1-4
V gene: TRBV28

CDR3 protein: CSARQGYEQYF
D gene: TRBD1
J gene: TRBJ2-7
V gene: TRBV20-1

CDR3 protein: CASSEPTTRQATGELFF
D gene: .
J gene: TRBJ2-2
V gene: TRBV2

CDR3 protein: CATSSDRARNQPQHF
D gene: TRBD1
J gene: TRBJ1-5
V gene: TRBV15